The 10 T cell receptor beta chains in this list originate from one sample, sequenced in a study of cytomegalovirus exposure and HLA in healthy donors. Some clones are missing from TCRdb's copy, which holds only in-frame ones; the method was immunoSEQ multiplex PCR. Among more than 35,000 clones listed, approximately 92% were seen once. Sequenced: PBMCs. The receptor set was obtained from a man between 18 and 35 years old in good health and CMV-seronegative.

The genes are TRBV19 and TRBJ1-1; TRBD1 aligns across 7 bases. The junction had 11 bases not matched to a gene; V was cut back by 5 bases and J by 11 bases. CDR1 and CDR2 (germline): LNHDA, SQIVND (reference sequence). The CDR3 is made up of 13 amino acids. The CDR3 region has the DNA TGTGCCAGTAGTGCGACTGGACAGGCGAAGGCTTTCTTT. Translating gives CASSATGQAKAFF.

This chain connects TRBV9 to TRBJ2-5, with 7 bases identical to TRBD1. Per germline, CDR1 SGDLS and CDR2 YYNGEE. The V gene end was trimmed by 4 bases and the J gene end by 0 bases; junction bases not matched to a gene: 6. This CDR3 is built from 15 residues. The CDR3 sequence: CASSYTGVYQETQYF. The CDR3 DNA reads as TGTGCCAGCAGCTATACAGGGGTGTACCAAGAGACCCAGTACTTC.

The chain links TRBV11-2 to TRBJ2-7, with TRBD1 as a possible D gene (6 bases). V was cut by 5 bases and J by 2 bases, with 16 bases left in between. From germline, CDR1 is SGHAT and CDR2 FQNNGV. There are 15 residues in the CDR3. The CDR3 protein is CASSVERTATYEQYF. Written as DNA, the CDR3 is TGTGCCAGCAGCGTCGAAAGGACAGCCACCTACGAGCAGTACTTC.

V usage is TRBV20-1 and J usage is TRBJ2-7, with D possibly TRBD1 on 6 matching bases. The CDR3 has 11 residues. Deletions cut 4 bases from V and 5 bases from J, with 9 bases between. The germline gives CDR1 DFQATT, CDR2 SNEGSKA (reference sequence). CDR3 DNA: TGCAGTGCTAAGGGGGTGAACGAGCAGTACTTC. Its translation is CSAKGVNEQYF.

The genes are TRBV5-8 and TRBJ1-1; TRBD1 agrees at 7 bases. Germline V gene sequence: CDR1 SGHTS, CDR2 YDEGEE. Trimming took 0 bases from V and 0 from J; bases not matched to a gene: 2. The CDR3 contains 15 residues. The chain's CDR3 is CASSLGTGMNTEAFF. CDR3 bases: TGTGCCAGCAGCTTGGGGACAGGCATGAACACTGAAGCTTTCTTT. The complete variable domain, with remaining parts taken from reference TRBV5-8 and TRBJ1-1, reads EAGVTQSPTHLIKTRGQQATLRCSPISGHTSVYWYQQALGLGLQFLLWYDEGEERNRGNFPPRFSGRQFPNYSSELNVNALELEDSALYLCASSLGTGMNTEAFFGQGTRLTVV.

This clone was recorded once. The CDR3 bases are TGTGCCAGCAGTGAATATGTCAATGAGCAGTTCTTC. Encoded protein: CASSEYVNEQFF. V gene TRBV2 combines with J gene TRBJ2-1; D remains ambiguous. Trimming took 2 bases from V and 6 from J, leaving 5 bases between them. This CDR3 has 12 residues. Germline V lookup: CDR1 SNHLY, CDR2 FYNNEI.

CDR3 nucleotides: TGTGCCACTTCCACTAGACCTGGGGACGAGCAGTACTTC. As protein: CATSTRPGDEQYF. The rearrangement links TRBV6-1 to TRBJ2-7, with D perhaps TRBD2 (5 bases). CDR3 length equals 13 residues. V lost 10 bases, J lost 5 bases, and 18 bases lay in between. From germline, CDR1 is MNHNS and CDR2 SASEGT.

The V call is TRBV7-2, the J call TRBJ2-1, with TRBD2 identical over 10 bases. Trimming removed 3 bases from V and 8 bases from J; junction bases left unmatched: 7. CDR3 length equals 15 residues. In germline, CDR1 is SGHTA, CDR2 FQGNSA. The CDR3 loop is CASSFSGGAGDEQFF. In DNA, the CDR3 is TGTGCCAGCAGCTTCAGCGGGGGGGCGGGAGATGAGCAGTTCTTC.

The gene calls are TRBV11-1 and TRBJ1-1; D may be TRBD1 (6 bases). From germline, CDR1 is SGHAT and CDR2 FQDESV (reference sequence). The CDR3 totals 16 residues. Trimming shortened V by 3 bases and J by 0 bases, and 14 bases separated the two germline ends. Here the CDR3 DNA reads TGTGCCAGCAGCTTGCGGTGGGGACACCTGAACACTGAAGCTTTCTTT. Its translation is CASSLRWGHLNTEAFF.

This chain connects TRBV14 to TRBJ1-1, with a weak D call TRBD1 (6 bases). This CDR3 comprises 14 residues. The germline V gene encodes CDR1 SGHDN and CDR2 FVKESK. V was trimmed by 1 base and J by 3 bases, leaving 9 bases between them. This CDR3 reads CASSQGGRDTEAFF. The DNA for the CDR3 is TGTGCCAGCAGCCAAGGGGGGCGGGACACTGAAGCTTTCTTT.